Listed here is a single T cell receptor beta chain. Its target is not known. TCRdb passed the reads through MiXCR, listing each CDR3 protein once. The table shows fewer than 350,000 distinct CDR3 sequences, with over 7.5% occurring only once. This sample is drawn from a study of T cell repertoires in cytomegalovirus infection. Looking at the study overall: Public TCR beta signatures provided an indication of both CMV infection and a matching HLA type. Study-wide results and limits: What dominated the ex vivo response were HLA-C-restricted CMV-specific TCR beta clonotypes.

CDR3 size: 14 residues. Between the trimmed V and J ends, which lost 0 bases and 10 bases, there was a span of 18 bases. Germline CDR1 DFQATT, CDR2 SNEGSKA (reference sequence). The receptor comes from a human donor in good health (CMV status not recorded). Some clones in this sample may be carry-over from other donors' samples. V gene TRBV20-1 combines with J gene TRBJ1-1; no firm D call. Source material: PBMCs. The DNA of the CDR3 is TGCAGTGCTAGAGATCCCCGGGAGGCCGGCCTAGCTTTCTTT. Translated: CSARDPREAGLAFF.